The 20 T cell receptor beta chains listed next were all sequenced from one sample in a study of tumor-infiltrating lymphocytes in localized non-small cell lung cancer. Produced via immunoSEQ multiplex PCR; TCRdb's table is partial and in-frame only. The data contain roughly 13,000 clones, around three fifths of them seen just once; the ten biggest clones take up 6% to 9%. The sample consisted of lung tumor tissue. The receptor source for this set is a human donor with non-small cell lung cancer.

CDR3 sequence: CAISEPREPYGYTF. The CDR3 DNA reads TGTGCCATCAGTGAGCCCAGGGAGCCCTATGGCTACACCTTC. The V and J genes are TRBV10-3 and TRBJ1-2, with TRBD1 as a possible D gene (5 bases). The ends were cut back, 2 bases at V and 4 bases at J, with 11 bases in the middle. The CDR3 has 14 residues. Germline-derived CDR1 and CDR2 are ENHRY and SYGVKD.

CDR3 DNA sequence: TGCGCCAGCAGCTGGCTTTGGGGGGCCCAAGAGACCCAGTACTTC. This codes for CASSWLWGAQETQYF. J is TRBJ2-5 and V is TRBV5-1; D may correspond to TRBD1 or TRBD2 (6 bases each). Trimming left V 3 bases short and J 1 base short, with 13 bases between. Germline assignment: CDR1 SGHRS and CDR2 YFSETQ. The CDR3 is 15 residues long.

This clone occurred once. This chain uses TRBV2 with TRBJ1-5, with TRBD1 matching 7 bases. Germline V lookup: CDR1 SNHLY, CDR2 FYNNEI. The CDR3 has 13 amino acids. V lost 5 bases and J lost 6; bases outside the gene matches: 4. CDR3 nucleotides: TGTGCCAGCAGTTTGAAGGGGGCTCAGCCCCAGCATTTT. This encodes CASSLKGAQPQHF.

V usage is TRBV10-1 and J usage is TRBJ1-5, with 7 positions matching TRBD1. Germline V gene sequence: CDR1 WNHNN, CDR2 SYGVQD (reference sequence). The junction had 7 bases not matched to a gene; V was cut back by 4 bases and J by 7 bases. The CDR3 is made up of 14 amino acids. The CDR3 spells CASSGEGARQPQHF. CDR3 bases: TGCGCCAGCAGTGGGGAGGGGGCAAGGCAGCCCCAGCATTTT.

The V gene is TRBV7-2, the J gene TRBJ1-1; D not resolved. Trimming left V 6 bases short and J 6 bases short, with 11 bases between. This CDR3 region has 12 residues. CDR1 and CDR2 (germline): SGHTA, FQGNSA. CDR3 sequence: CASRRTAAEAFF. Written as DNA, the CDR3 is TGTGCCAGCAGGCGGACTGCGGCTGAAGCTTTCTTT.

This CDR3 reads CASSEASLTDGYTF. The CDR3 nucleotides are TGTGCCAGCAGTGAAGCTAGCCTGACGGATGGCTACACCTTC. The chain carries TRBV6-1 and TRBJ1-2; no clear D gene. Trimming shortened V by 0 bases and J by 6 bases, and 11 bases separated the two germline ends. Germline values: CDR1 MNHNS, CDR2 SASEGT. The CDR3 has 14 amino acids.

The chain couples TRBV18 to TRBJ2-7; 8 positions agree with TRBD1. CDR3 length: 16 residues. CDR1 and CDR2 (germline): KGHSH, LQKENI. Trimming removed 2 bases from V and 1 base from J; junction bases left unmatched: 7. CDR3 protein: CASSPAGGGRSYEQYF. For the CDR3, the DNA is TGTGCCAGCTCACCAGCAGGGGGCGGCCGATCCTACGAGCAGTACTTC.

This chain uses TRBV7-9 with TRBJ2-7; the D gene is possibly TRBD2 (6 bases). V was trimmed by 0 bases and J by 3 bases, leaving 12 bases between them. Germline CDR1 is SEHNR and CDR2 is FQNEAQ (reference sequence). The CDR3 length is 15 residues. CDR3 DNA sequence: TGTGCCAGCAGCTTAGCCAGTGGAGGGAACTACGAGCAGTACTTC. This sequence encodes CASSLASGGNYEQYF.

By frequency in the sample, this clone is medium-sized (0.01 to 0.1%). Other DNA sequences of this sample code for an identical CDR3. The V gene is TRBV5-1, the J gene TRBJ2-2; possible D gene TRBD1, 6 bases. The CDR3 is 15 residues long. V lost 0 bases and J lost 4, with 10 bases in between. Germline V gives CDR1 SGHRS, CDR2 YFSETQ. CDR3 nucleotides: TGCGCCAGCAGCTTGGACCAGGGGACCACCGGGGAGCTGTTTTTT. Its translation: CASSLDQGTTGELFF.

This chain joins TRBV6-5 and TRBJ2-1, with D perhaps TRBD1 (5 bases). This CDR3 has 14 amino acids. Between the trimmed V and J ends, which lost 2 bases and 8 bases, there was a span of 13 bases. Germline CDR1 reads MNHEY; CDR2 reads SVGAGI. CDR3 sequence reads: CASSYRGRVDEQFF. DNA for the CDR3: TGTGCCAGCAGTTACAGAGGCAGGGTCGATGAGCAGTTCTTC.

This clone was observed a single time. V and J are TRBV5-1 and TRBJ2-7; D may be TRBD1 or TRBD2 (5 bases each). Germline loops: CDR1 SGHRS, CDR2 YFSETQ. V was clipped by 4 bases and J by 6 bases, with 20 bases between them. The CDR3 contains 15 residues. The CDR3: CASSASGAVWFEQYF. The CDR3 nucleotides read TGCGCCAGCAGCGCATCCGGGGCTGTTTGGTTCGAGCAGTACTTC.

This clone was seen a single time. The chain employs TRBV18 and TRBJ2-7; tentatively, D is TRBD1 or TRBD2 (5 bases each). This CDR3 contains 16 residues. Germline V gene lookup returns CDR1 KGHSH and CDR2 LQKENI. V was clipped by 3 bases and J by 3 bases, with 18 bases between them. DNA of the CDR3: TGTGCCAGCTCACCCCCCGGACTCGGGGCTGACTACGAGCAGTACTTC. Amino acid sequence: CASSPPGLGADYEQYF.

This clone was counted once. The rearrangement links TRBV5-1 to TRBJ1-5; 7 nucleotides align to TRBD1. Germline V gene data show CDR1 as SGHRS and CDR2 as YFSETQ. This CDR3 has 13 residues. V lost 5 bases and J lost 9; bases outside the gene matches: 8. For the CDR3, the DNA is TGCGCCAGCAGACCTACAGGGGACGGGCCCCAGCATTTT. Translating it yields CASRPTGDGPQHF.

The chain employs TRBV6-1 and TRBJ1-1; D unresolved. Per the germline V gene, CDR1 is MNHNS and CDR2 is SASEGT. This CDR3 comprises 14 residues. Trimming took 5 bases from V and 11 from J, leaving 21 bases between them. CDR3: CASSSLNTGGNAFF. CDR3 DNA sequence: TGTGCCAGCAGTTCTCTGAATACGGGAGGCAATGCTTTCTTT.

V gene TRBV4-1 combines with J gene TRBJ2-7; the D gene is possibly TRBD2 (5 bases). Trimming left V 2 bases short and J 4 bases short, with 12 bases between. The CDR3 is made up of 14 amino acids. The germline gives CDR1 MGHRA, CDR2 YSYEKL. The CDR3 DNA is TGCGCCAGCAGCCAATATATGACGGGGTACGAGCAGTACTTC. It translates to CASSQYMTGYEQYF.

The chain has TRBV9 and TRBJ1-1, with 7 bases fitting TRBD1. The germline gives CDR1 SGDLS, CDR2 YYNGEE. The trim removed 3 bases at V and 0 bases at J, leaving 2 bases unmatched. The CDR3 length is 14 residues. The CDR3 is CASSAQGLNTEAFF. The CDR3 DNA follows: TGTGCCAGCAGCGCACAGGGGCTGAACACTGAAGCTTTCTTT.

This clone was seen only a few times. The chain employs TRBV21-1 and TRBJ2-1; the DNA was not used to check the table's D call, TRBD2. TRBV21-1 is designated a pseudogene. The CDR3 runs 10 residues. CDR3 DNA sequence: TGTGCCAGCCCCCGAGGTGAGCAGTTCTTC. This encodes CASPRGEQFF.

This clone showed up just a few times. The genes are TRBV2 and TRBJ2-7; D is possibly TRBD1 or TRBD2 (6 bases each). V was cut by 8 bases and J by 3 bases, with 17 bases left in between. The CDR3 is 14 amino acids. CDR1 and CDR2 from the germline V gene are SNHLY and FYNNEI. The CDR3 region is CASAGRGHLYEQYF. Here the CDR3 DNA reads TGTGCCAGCGCGGGAAGGGGACATCTCTACGAGCAGTACTTC.

The chain couples TRBV5-1 to TRBJ1-2; 9 bases line up with TRBD1. The CDR3 is 14 residues long. Trimming cost V 5 bases and J 4 bases; bases outside gene matches: 6. Germline CDR1 and CDR2: SGHRS and YFSETQ. The CDR3 DNA follows: TGCGCCAGCAGTCTGGACAGGGGCCCCTATGGCTACACCTTC. This encodes CASSLDRGPYGYTF.

In this sample, this clone is large. In DNA form, the CDR3 reads TGTGCCATCAGTGATCAGCGAGATACGCAGTATTTT. This sequence encodes CAISDQRDTQYF. The V and J genes are TRBV10-3 and TRBJ2-3; D call uncertain. The V end lost 3 bases, the J end lost 5 bases, and 6 bases lay between the germline ends. Germline V lookup: CDR1 ENHRY, CDR2 SYGVKD. The CDR3 covers 12 residues.